The 25 T cell receptor beta chains given below trace back to one sample, sequenced in a study of T cell responses to AZD1222 COVID-19 vaccine. TCRdb keeps only in-frame clones here, not all; method: immunoSEQ multiplex PCR. The table records 80,000 to 100,000 clones, roughly 86% of them present only once. This specimen consisted of peripheral blood, obtained on day 0 of AZD1222 vaccination. These receptors originate from an adult in good health.

The V gene is TRBV28, the J gene TRBJ1-2; 8 nucleotides align to TRBD1. The CDR3 contains 14 residues. V was pared by 6 bases and J by 3 bases, with 6 bases of the junction left unmatched. The germline V gene has CDR1 MDHEN and CDR2 SYDVKM. CDR3 bases: TGTGCCAGCAGCCTCCCGGGACAGGACTATGGCTACACCTTC. Amino acid sequence: CASSLPGQDYGYTF.

Only one count was recorded for this clone. This chain links TRBV19 with TRBJ1-1, with 7 bases fitting TRBD1. Per germline, CDR1 LNHDA and CDR2 SQIVND (reference sequence). Losses at the gene ends were 5 bases for V and 5 bases for J; bases not matched to a gene: 8. The CDR3 spans 14 residues. This CDR3 reads CASSRKGGMTEAFF. DNA for the CDR3: TGTGCCAGTAGTCGCAAAGGGGGCATGACTGAAGCTTTCTTT.

In its sample, this clone was seen a few times. This chain links TRBV28 with TRBJ1-6; D is ambiguous. Trimming took off 3 bases at V and 0 bases at J, with 9 bases between the two ends. CDR3 size: 16 residues. Per the germline V gene, CDR1 is MDHEN and CDR2 is SYDVKM. This CDR3 reads CASSFAESSYNSPLHF. CDR3 nucleotides: TGTGCCAGCAGTTTTGCAGAGAGCTCCTATAATTCACCCCTCCACTTT.

The chain joins TRBV6-6 to TRBJ2-1; 12 nucleotides align to TRBD2. V gave up 5 bases and J gave up 9 bases; unmatched junction bases: 8. Germline assignment: CDR1 MNHNY and CDR2 SVGAGI (reference sequence). The CDR3 is 15 residues long. The CDR3 DNA reads TGTGCCAGCAGTCTGACTAGCGGGAGACGGAGTGAGCAGTTCTTC. Residues: CASSLTSGRRSEQFF.

The chain combines TRBV13 with TRBJ2-1; TRBD2 matches 13 bases. The trim removed 4 bases at V and 0 bases at J, leaving 9 bases unmatched. The germline V gene has CDR1 PRHDT and CDR2 FYEKMQ (reference sequence). The CDR3 is 19 residues long. CDR3 loop: CASSSAGTSGNFSYNEQFF. The DNA of the CDR3 is TGTGCCAGCAGCTCCGCAGGGACTAGCGGGAATTTCTCCTACAATGAGCAGTTCTTC.

The gene calls are TRBV5-1 and TRBJ1-5; tentatively, D is TRBD1 (5 bases). Germline assignment: CDR1 SGHRS and CDR2 YFSETQ. The CDR3 totals 15 residues. V was clipped by 0 bases and J by 0 bases, with 7 bases between them. Written as DNA, the CDR3 is TGCGCCAGCAGCTTGGAGGGGTTTAGCAATCAGCCCCAGCATTTT. It yields the protein CASSLEGFSNQPQHF.

This chain joins TRBV7-9 and TRBJ1-1, with a tentative D call TRBD1 (6 bases). Trimming took off 4 bases at V and 6 bases at J, with 9 bases between the two ends. Germline V gene lookup returns CDR1 SEHNR and CDR2 FQNEAQ (reference sequence). CDR3 size: 12 residues. As DNA, the CDR3 is TGTGCCAGCAGCTCCAGGGGAGCTGAAGCTTTCTTT. The encoded protein is CASSSRGAEAFF. The variable domain in full, with the rest retrieved from reference TRBV7-9 and TRBJ1-1, is DTGVSQNPRHKITKRGQNVTFRCDPISEHNRLYWYRQTLGQGPEFLTYFQNEAQLEKSRLLSDRFSAERPKGSFSTLEIQRTEQGDSAMYLCASSSRGAEAFFGQGTRLTVV.

The chain recombines TRBV12-3 or TRBV12-4 with TRBJ1-2, with unresolved D. Trimming removed 7 bases from V and 4 bases from J, with 13 bases in between. CDR3 length: 13 residues. The CDR3 loop is CASIPQLGYGYTF. The CDR3 nucleotides are TGTGCCAGCATCCCACAACTCGGCTATGGCTACACCTTC.

V is TRBV28 and J is TRBJ2-3; the D gene is possibly TRBD1 (5 bases). This CDR3 has 14 residues. The germline V and J ends were trimmed by 4 bases and 2 bases, with 10 bases remaining between them. Germline loops: CDR1 MDHEN, CDR2 SYDVKM. CDR3 bases: TGTGCCAGCAGTTCGACAGCGAACACAGATACGCAGTATTTT. It yields the protein CASSSTANTDTQYF.

The CDR3 here is CASSLDPAQTYEQYF. CDR3 bases: TGTGCCAGCAGCTTAGACCCCGCTCAAACCTACGAGCAGTACTTC. The chain is built from TRBV11-2 and TRBJ2-7; D gene unclear. The CDR3 extends over 15 amino acids. V was trimmed by 0 bases and J by 2 bases, leaving 11 bases between them. Germline V lookup: CDR1 SGHAT, CDR2 FQNNGV.

The chain employs TRBV28 and TRBJ2-7, with a possible D match to TRBD1 (6 bases). This CDR3 contains 15 residues. Germline V gives CDR1 MDHEN, CDR2 SYDVKM. Between the trimmed V and J ends, which lost 5 bases and 3 bases, there was a span of 17 bases. The CDR3 DNA sequence: TGTGCCAGCAGTCTCCCGCCCGGGACAAACTACGAGCAGTACTTC. Translated: CASSLPPGTNYEQYF.

This clone has just one count. V usage is TRBV11-2 and J usage is TRBJ2-1; D unclear. The CDR3 extends over 11 amino acids. The germline V and J ends were trimmed by 0 bases and 6 bases, with 0 bases remaining between them. The germline V gene has CDR1 SGHAT and CDR2 FQNNGV. CDR3: CASSLDNEQFF. CDR3 coding DNA: TGTGCCAGCAGCTTAGACAATGAGCAGTTCTTC.

CDR3 nucleotides: TGTGCCATCAGTGAGCCCGACGGTTCTGAGACCCAGTACTTC. Residues: CAISEPDGSETQYF. V gene TRBV10-3 combines with J gene TRBJ2-5; unclear D gene. V dropped 2 bases and J dropped 5 bases, with 12 bases sitting between them. This CDR3 has 14 residues. Germline CDR1 reads ENHRY; CDR2 reads SYGVKD.

The rearrangement joins TRBV9 to TRBJ2-2; D is unresolved. This CDR3 region has 15 residues. Trimming cost V 0 bases and J 4 bases, with 10 bases left between them. The germline gives CDR1 SGDLS, CDR2 YYNGEE. The CDR3: CASSVEGARTGELFF. The CDR3 DNA sequence: TGTGCCAGCAGCGTAGAAGGTGCACGCACCGGGGAGCTGTTTTTT.

V gene TRBV19 combines with J gene TRBJ2-1; possible D gene TRBD2, 6 bases. Germline CDR1 reads LNHDA; CDR2 reads SQIVND (reference sequence). Trimming took off 7 bases at V and 3 bases at J, with 13 bases between the two ends. The length of the CDR3 is 14 residues. CDR3 bases: TGTGCCAGTATGCGGGCGGGGTACTACAATGAGCAGTTCTTC. Protein product: CASMRAGYYNEQFF.

This clone has just a few counts. The chain combines TRBV6-2 or TRBV6-3 with TRBJ2-1, with D possibly being TRBD1 or TRBD2 (5 bases each). The CDR3 is 17 residues long. V lost 5 bases and J lost 1, with 18 bases in between. Germline loops: CDR1 MNHEY, CDR2 SVGEGT. The CDR3 spells CASSPGPSAFSYNEQFF. The DNA of the CDR3 is TGTGCCAGCAGTCCGGGACCGTCTGCGTTTTCCTACAATGAGCAGTTCTTC.

This chain links TRBV6-1 with TRBJ1-1; the match to TRBD1 covers 11 bases. Trimming cost V 2 bases and J 5 bases; bases outside gene matches: 4. There are 15 residues in the CDR3. Germline CDR1 MNHNS, CDR2 SASEGT. CDR3 amino acids: CASSERTGGRTEAFF. In nucleotides, the CDR3 is TGTGCCAGCAGTGAACGGACAGGGGGCCGAACTGAAGCTTTCTTT.

This chain connects TRBV24-1 to TRBJ2-4; 14 bases line up with TRBD2. V dropped 4 bases and J dropped 8; count of bases not matched to a gene: 6. CDR1 KGHDR and CDR2 SFDVKD come from the germline V gene. This CDR3 spans 16 amino acids. DNA for the CDR3: TGTGCCACCAGTGACCCCGGACTAGCGGGAGGAGACATTCAGTACTTC. Residues: CATSDPGLAGGDIQYF.

This clone occurred once. The chain combines TRBV5-1 with TRBJ1-5; D is uncertain. V dropped 0 bases and J dropped 6 bases, with 7 bases sitting between them. The CDR3 covers 13 residues. In germline, CDR1 is SGHRS, CDR2 YFSETQ. The CDR3 region is CASSLDDSQPQHF. As DNA, the CDR3 is TGCGCCAGCAGCTTGGATGACTCTCAGCCCCAGCATTTT.

This chain connects TRBV4-3 to TRBJ2-1; the match to TRBD2 covers 9 bases. The germline V gene encodes CDR1 LGHNA and CDR2 YSLEER. The CDR3 is 16 residues long. The V and J ends lost 1 base and 5 bases, in that order; junction bases with no gene match: 6. The CDR3 loop is CASSQALREGDNEQFF. In nucleotides, the CDR3 is TGCGCCAGCAGCCAAGCTCTGCGGGAGGGTGACAATGAGCAGTTCTTC.

The chain recombines TRBV11-2 with TRBJ2-1, with 9 positions matching TRBD1. This CDR3 comprises 16 residues. The germline V gene has CDR1 SGHAT and CDR2 FQNNGV. J was trimmed by 6 bases and V by 1 base; bases with no gene match: 7. The CDR3 here is CASSLVRGQGRNEQFF. As DNA, the CDR3 is TGTGCCAGCAGCTTAGTGAGGGGACAGGGACGCAATGAGCAGTTCTTC.

Written as DNA, the CDR3 is TGCGCCAGCAGCGAGAGGGGGGGCTCTTACGAGCAGTACTTC. Translated: CASSERGGSYEQYF. V is TRBV5-1 and J is TRBJ2-7, with a tentative D call TRBD2 (7 bases). V lost 4 bases and J 4 bases, leaving 15 bases between the germline ends. The CDR3 is made up of 14 amino acids. The germline V gene encodes CDR1 SGHRS and CDR2 YFSETQ. The full variable domain, in which reference TRBV5-1 and TRBJ2-7 provide the parts outside the CDR3, is KAGVTQTPRYLIKTRGQQVTLSCSPISGHRSVSWYQQTPGQGLQFLFEYFSETQRNKGNFPGRFSGRQFSNSRSEMNVSTLELGDSALYLCASSERGGSYEQYFGPGTRLTVT.

CDR3 in amino acids: CASSYDRTSGSPDTQYF. The CDR3 nucleotides read TGTGCCAGCAGTTACGACCGGACTAGCGGGAGTCCGGATACGCAGTATTTT. The chain couples TRBV6-2 or TRBV6-3 to TRBJ2-3, with 13 bases matching TRBD2. After removal of 2 bases from V and 6 bases from J, the junction contained 8 bases not matched to a gene. Germline values: CDR1 MNHEY, CDR2 SVGEGT. The CDR3 runs 17 residues.

The chain links TRBV7-8 to TRBJ1-4, with 7 positions matching TRBD1. This CDR3 region has 15 residues. The germline V gene encodes CDR1 SGHVS and CDR2 FQNEAQ. V was clipped by 5 bases and J by 8 bases; unmatched bases: 11. Here the CDR3 DNA reads TGTGCCAGCAGCGGACACAGGGGAGGTCGAGAAAAACTGTTTTTT. Encoded protein: CASSGHRGGREKLFF.

The gene calls are TRBV27 and TRBJ1-5, with D possibly matching TRBD1 (5 bases). The CDR3 has 15 amino acids. Germline lookup yields CDR1 MNHEY and CDR2 SMNVEV (reference sequence). Trimming left V 1 base short and J 6 bases short, with 13 bases between. The CDR3 protein is CASSLLPGGVQPQHF. CDR3 coding DNA: TGTGCCAGCAGTTTATTACCGGGGGGAGTTCAGCCCCAGCATTTT.